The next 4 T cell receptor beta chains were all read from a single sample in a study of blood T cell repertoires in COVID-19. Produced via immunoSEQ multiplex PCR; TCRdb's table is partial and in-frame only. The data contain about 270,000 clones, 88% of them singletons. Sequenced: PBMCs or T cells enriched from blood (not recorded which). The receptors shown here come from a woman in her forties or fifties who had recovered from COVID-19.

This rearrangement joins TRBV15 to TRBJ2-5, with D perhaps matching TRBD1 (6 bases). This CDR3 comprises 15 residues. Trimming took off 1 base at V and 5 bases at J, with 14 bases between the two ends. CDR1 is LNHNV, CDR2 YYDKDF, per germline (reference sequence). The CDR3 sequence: CATSRAQGRQETQYF. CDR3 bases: TGTGCCACCAGCAGAGCTCAGGGGAGACAGGAGACCCAGTACTTC.

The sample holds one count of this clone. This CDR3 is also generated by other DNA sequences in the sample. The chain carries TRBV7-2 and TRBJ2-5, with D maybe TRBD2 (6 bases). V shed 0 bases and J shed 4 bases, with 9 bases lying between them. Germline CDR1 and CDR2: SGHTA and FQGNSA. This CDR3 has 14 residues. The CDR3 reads CASSLAGGRETQYF. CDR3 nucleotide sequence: TGTGCCAGCAGCTTAGCGGGAGGAAGAGAGACCCAGTACTTC. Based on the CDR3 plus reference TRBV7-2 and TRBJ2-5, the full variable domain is GAGVSQSPSNKVTEKGKDVELRCDPISGHTALYWYRQSLGQGLEFLIYFQGNSAPDKSGLPSDRFSAERTGGSVSTLTIQRTQQEDSAVYLCASSLAGGRETQYFGPGTRLLVL.

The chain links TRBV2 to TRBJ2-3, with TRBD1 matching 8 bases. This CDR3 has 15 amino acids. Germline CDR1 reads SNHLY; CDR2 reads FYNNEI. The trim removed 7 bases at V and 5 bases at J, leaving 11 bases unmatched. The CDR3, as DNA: TGTGCCAGCACTAAGCAGGGGGCGCCGGGAGATACGCAGTATTTT. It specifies CASTKQGAPGDTQYF.

The CDR3 sequence: CATSSRQGTTESYTF. The CDR3 DNA follows: TGTGCCACCAGCAGCCGACAGGGTACAACGGAGAGCTACACCTTC. The chain carries TRBV15 and TRBJ1-2; TRBD1 aligns across 7 bases. The CDR3 contains 15 residues. Looked up from germline, CDR1 is LNHNV and CDR2 is YYDKDF (reference sequence). The V segment lost 3 bases and the J segment 9 bases; nucleotides outside the gene matches: 13.